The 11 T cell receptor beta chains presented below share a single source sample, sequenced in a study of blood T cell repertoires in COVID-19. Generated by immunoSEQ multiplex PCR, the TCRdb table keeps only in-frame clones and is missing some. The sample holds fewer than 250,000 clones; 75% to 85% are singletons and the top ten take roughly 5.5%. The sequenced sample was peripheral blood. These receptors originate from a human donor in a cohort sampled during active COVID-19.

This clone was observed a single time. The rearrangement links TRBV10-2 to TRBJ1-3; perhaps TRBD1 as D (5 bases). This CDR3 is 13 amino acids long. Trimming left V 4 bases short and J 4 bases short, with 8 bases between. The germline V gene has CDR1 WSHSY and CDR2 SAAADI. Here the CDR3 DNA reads TGCGCCAGCAGTGGACAGCGAGGAAACACCATATATTTT. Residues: CASSGQRGNTIYF.

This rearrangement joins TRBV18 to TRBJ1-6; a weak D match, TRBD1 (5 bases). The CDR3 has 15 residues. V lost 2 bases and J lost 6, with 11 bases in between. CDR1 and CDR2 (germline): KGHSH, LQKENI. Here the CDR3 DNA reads TGTGCCAGCTCACCATCGATGGGGGGTAATTCACCCCTCCACTTT. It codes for CASSPSMGGNSPLHF.

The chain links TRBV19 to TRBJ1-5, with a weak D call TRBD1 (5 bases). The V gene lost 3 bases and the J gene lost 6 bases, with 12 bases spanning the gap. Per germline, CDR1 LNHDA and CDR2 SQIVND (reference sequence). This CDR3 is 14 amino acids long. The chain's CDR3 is CASSIRVSGQPQHF. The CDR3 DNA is TGTGCCAGTAGTATCAGGGTTTCTGGTCAGCCCCAGCATTTT.

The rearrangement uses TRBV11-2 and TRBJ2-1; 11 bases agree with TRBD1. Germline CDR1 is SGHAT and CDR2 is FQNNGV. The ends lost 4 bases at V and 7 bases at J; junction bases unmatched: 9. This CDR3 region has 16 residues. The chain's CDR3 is CASSSNPGQGVNEQFF. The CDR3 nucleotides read TGTGCCAGCAGCTCCAACCCGGGACAGGGGGTTAATGAGCAGTTCTTC.

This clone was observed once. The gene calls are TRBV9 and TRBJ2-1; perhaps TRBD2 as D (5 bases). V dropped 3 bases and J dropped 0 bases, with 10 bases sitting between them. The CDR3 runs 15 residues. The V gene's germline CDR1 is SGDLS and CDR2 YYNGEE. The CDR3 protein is CASSGTRSSYNEQFF. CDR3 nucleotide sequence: TGTGCCAGCAGCGGAACTAGGAGCTCCTACAATGAGCAGTTCTTC.

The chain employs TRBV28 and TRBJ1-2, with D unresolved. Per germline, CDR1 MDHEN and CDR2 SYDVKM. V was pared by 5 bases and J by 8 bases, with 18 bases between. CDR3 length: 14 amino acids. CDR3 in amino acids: CASSPPRREGGYTF. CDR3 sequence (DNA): TGTGCCAGCAGTCCCCCCAGACGGGAGGGCGGCTACACCTTC.

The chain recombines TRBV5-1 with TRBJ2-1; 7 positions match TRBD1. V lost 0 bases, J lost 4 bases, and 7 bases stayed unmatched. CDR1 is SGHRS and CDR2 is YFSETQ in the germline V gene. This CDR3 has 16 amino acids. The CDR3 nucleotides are TGCGCCAGCAGCTTGGATTTTGGGGGACAGTACAATGAGCAGTTCTTC. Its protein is CASSLDFGGQYNEQFF.

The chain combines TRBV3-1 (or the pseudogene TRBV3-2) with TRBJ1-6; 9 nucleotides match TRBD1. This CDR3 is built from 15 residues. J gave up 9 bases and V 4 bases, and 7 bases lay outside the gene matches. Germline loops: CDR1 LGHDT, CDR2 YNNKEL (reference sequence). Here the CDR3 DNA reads TGTGCCAGCAGCCTTGGGACAGGGCAGGGTTCACCCCTCCACTTT. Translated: CASSLGTGQGSPLHF.

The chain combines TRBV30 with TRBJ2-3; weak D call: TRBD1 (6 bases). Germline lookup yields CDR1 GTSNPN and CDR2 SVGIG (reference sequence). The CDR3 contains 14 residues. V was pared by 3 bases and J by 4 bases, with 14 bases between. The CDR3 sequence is CAWSPQGLADTQYF. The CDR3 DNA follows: TGTGCCTGGAGCCCACAGGGTCTTGCAGATACGCAGTATTTT.

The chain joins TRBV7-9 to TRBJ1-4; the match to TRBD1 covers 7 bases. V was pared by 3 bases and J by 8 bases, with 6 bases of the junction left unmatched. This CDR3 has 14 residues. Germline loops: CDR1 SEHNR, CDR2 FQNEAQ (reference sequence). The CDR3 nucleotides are TGTGCCAGCAGCTTGGGGCAGGGGGACGAAAAACTGTTTTTT. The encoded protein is CASSLGQGDEKLFF.

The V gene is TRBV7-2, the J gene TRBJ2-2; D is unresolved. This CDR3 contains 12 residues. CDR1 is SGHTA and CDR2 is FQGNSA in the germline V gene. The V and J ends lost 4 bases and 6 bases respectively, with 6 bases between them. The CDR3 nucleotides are TGTGCCAGCAGCTCCCTCGCCGGGGAGCTGTTTTTT. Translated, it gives CASSSLAGELFF. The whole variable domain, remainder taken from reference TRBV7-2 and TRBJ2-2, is GAGVSQSPSNKVTEKGKDVELRCDPISGHTALYWYRQSLGQGLEFLIYFQGNSAPDKSGLPSDRFSAERTGGSVSTLTIQRTQQEDSAVYLCASSSLAGELFFGEGSRLTVL.